Presented here are 23 T cell receptor beta chains from one specimen sequenced in a study of response to subunit inactivated influenza vaccine. TCRdb passed the RT-PCR reads through MiXCR, listing each CDR3 protein once. The sample carries 530,000 or so distinct CDR3 sequences, roughly 25% recorded once. The sample was CD4+ T cells sorted from PBMCs, taken more than 4 days after vaccination. The receptors were sampled from a man over 45 who received an inactivated influenza vaccine.

The gene calls are TRBV5-4 and TRBJ1-2; possible D gene TRBD1, 5 bases. Germline-derived CDR1 and CDR2 are SGHNT and YYREEE (reference sequence). The CDR3 is 14 residues long. V lost 0 bases to trimming and J lost 8 bases, with 14 bases between them. In DNA, the CDR3 is TGTGCCAGCAGCTTGGATTGGCAGGGCGGGGGCTACACCTTC. Its protein product is CASSLDWQGGGYTF. The full variable domain, its missing parts supplied by reference TRBV5-4 and TRBJ1-2, is ETGVTQSPTHLIKTRGQQVTLRCSSQSGHNTVSWYQQALGQGPQFIFQYYREEENGRGNFPPRFSGLQFPNYSSELNVNALELDDSALYLCASSLDWQGGGYTFGSGTRLTVV.

The V gene is TRBV7-2, the J gene TRBJ2-3, with a possible D match to TRBD1 (6 bases). Trimming took 5 bases from V and 4 from J, leaving 16 bases between them. This CDR3 has 15 amino acids. CDR1 is SGHTA, CDR2 FQGNSA, per germline. CDR3: CASSVLGAGADTQYF. CDR3 nucleotide sequence: TGTGCCAGCAGCGTACTAGGGGCAGGGGCAGATACGCAGTATTTT.

The CDR3 region has the DNA TGCGCCAGCAGCTCCGGACTGGTGAGCACAGATACGCAGTATTTT. Protein sequence: CASSSGLVSTDTQYF. V and J are TRBV5-1 and TRBJ2-3; tentatively, D is TRBD2 (5 bases). CDR3 size: 15 residues. The germline V gene has CDR1 SGHRS and CDR2 YFSETQ. Trimming took 3 bases from V and 0 from J, leaving 11 bases between them.

This chain links TRBV7-8 with TRBJ2-2, with D tentatively TRBD1 (5 bases). The CDR3 has 15 residues. Germline V lookup: CDR1 SGHVS, CDR2 FQNEAQ. The V end lost 1 base, the J end lost 4 bases, and 10 bases lay between the germline ends. The CDR3 DNA sequence: TGTGCCAGCAGCTTAGGGGGCCGAGGCACCGGGGAGCTGTTTTTT. Translating gives CASSLGGRGTGELFF.

This chain connects TRBV28 to TRBJ2-7; 8 bases align to TRBD2. This CDR3 is 13 amino acids long. V trimming: 5 bases; J trimming: 4 bases; junction bases outside the gene matches: 4. From germline, CDR1 is MDHEN and CDR2 SYDVKM. The CDR3 is CASSTGGPYEQYF. The CDR3 DNA reads as TGTGCCAGCAGTACGGGGGGGCCGTACGAGCAGTACTTC.

The V and J genes are TRBV20-1 and TRBJ2-3; 7 bases agree with TRBD1. After removal of 3 bases from V and 0 bases from J, the junction contained 9 bases not matched to a gene. The germline V gene has CDR1 DFQATT and CDR2 SNEGSKA (reference sequence). The CDR3 runs 16 residues. The CDR3, as DNA: TGCAGTGCTAGTAAATTCCCGGGACAGAGCACAGATACGCAGTATTTT. Protein product: CSASKFPGQSTDTQYF.

This chain connects TRBV19 to TRBJ1-6, with TRBD1 identical over 12 bases. Looked up from germline, CDR1 is LNHDA and CDR2 is SQIVND (reference sequence). The CDR3 has 16 residues. Unmatched junction bases numbered 6, after V lost 5 bases and J lost 7 bases. Here the CDR3 DNA reads TGTGCCAGTAGTTACCCGGGACAGGGGGCGAATTCACCCCTCCACTTT. Protein: CASSYPGQGANSPLHF.

The chain joins TRBV10-3 to TRBJ2-5; 7 nucleotides match TRBD1. The V segment lost 0 bases and the J segment 3 bases; nucleotides outside the gene matches: 4. The length of the CDR3 is 15 residues. The germline V gene encodes CDR1 ENHRY and CDR2 SYGVKD. CDR3 amino acids: CAISESRGLEETQYF. CDR3 sequence (DNA): TGTGCCATCAGTGAGTCGAGGGGGCTTGAAGAGACCCAGTACTTC.

The chain has TRBV3-1 and TRBJ2-6; maybe TRBD1 (6 bases). V lost 5 bases to trimming and J lost 1 base, with 15 bases between them. Germline V CDR1 and CDR2: LGHDT, YNNKEL (reference sequence). The CDR3 runs 17 residues. The CDR3 is CASSNPRGRSGANVLTF. CDR3 DNA sequence: TGTGCCAGCAGCAATCCCAGGGGAAGGTCTGGGGCCAACGTCCTGACTTTC.

The rearrangement joins TRBV7-9 to TRBJ1-2; D uncertain. V lost 1 base and J 4 bases, leaving 13 bases between the germline ends. This CDR3 spans 15 amino acids. Germline CDR1 is SEHNR and CDR2 is FQNEAQ (reference sequence). The CDR3 DNA reads as TGTGCCAGCAGCTTAGGGCAGTCAATCGCCTATGGCTACACCTTC. As protein: CASSLGQSIAYGYTF.

The chain has TRBV7-2 and TRBJ2-1; 14 bases agree with TRBD2. The CDR3 extends over 15 amino acids. Trimming removed 3 bases from V and 6 bases from J; junction bases left unmatched: 1. Germline assignment: CDR1 SGHTA and CDR2 FQGNSA. CDR3: CASSFGTSGSNEQFF. DNA for the CDR3: TGTGCCAGCAGCTTCGGGACTAGCGGGAGCAATGAGCAGTTCTTC.

The chain combines TRBV7-2 with TRBJ2-2, with 8 bases lining up with TRBD1. This CDR3 is 15 amino acids long. V dropped 8 bases and J dropped 0; count of bases not matched to a gene: 5. The germline V gene has CDR1 SGHTA and CDR2 FQGNSA. Here the CDR3 reads CASFPGQANTGELFF. The DNA for the CDR3 is TGTGCCAGCTTCCCGGGACAGGCGAACACCGGGGAGCTGTTTTTT.

V is TRBV6-5 and J is TRBJ2-5, with D possibly being TRBD2 (5 bases). The length of the CDR3 is 16 residues. CDR1 MNHEY and CDR2 SVGAGI come from the germline V gene. V was clipped by 5 bases and J by 2 bases, with 18 bases between them. CDR3 residues: CASSLRGGEGQETQYF. The CDR3 bases are TGTGCCAGCAGTCTACGGGGTGGGGAAGGACAAGAGACCCAGTACTTC.

Only a few counts were recorded for this clonotype. The gene calls are TRBV28 and TRBJ2-7, with TRBD2 matching over 11 bases. There are 16 residues in the CDR3. Germline assignment: CDR1 MDHEN and CDR2 SYDVKM. The trim removed 7 bases at V and 6 bases at J, leaving 14 bases unmatched. In nucleotides, the CDR3 is TGTGCCAGCACACCCCCCTTTACTAGCGGGGGTTCCGAGCAGTACTTC. It yields the protein CASTPPFTSGGSEQYF.

This clonotype was seen a few times. The V call is TRBV4-3, the J call TRBJ2-3; 7 positions match TRBD2. This CDR3 has 15 amino acids. CDR1 is LGHNA, CDR2 YSLEER, per germline. The V and J ends lost 0 bases and 1 base, in that order; junction bases with no gene match: 1. The CDR3 DNA is TGCGCCAGCAGCCAAGAGGGAGGGGGCACAGATACGCAGTATTTT. Translated: CASSQEGGGTDTQYF.

This chain links TRBV5-1 with TRBJ2-2; 11 bases map to TRBD2. Looked up from germline, CDR1 is SGHRS and CDR2 is YFSETQ. The V and J ends lost 2 bases and 1 base, in that order; junction bases with no gene match: 1. CDR3 length: 16 residues. This CDR3 is CASSLLAGVNTGELFF. CDR3 nucleotide sequence: TGCGCCAGCAGCTTACTAGCGGGAGTGAACACCGGGGAGCTGTTTTTT.

The count of this clonotype is one. The rearrangement joins TRBV20-1 to TRBJ2-5, with 13 nucleotides matching TRBD2. The CDR3 sequence is 16 residues long. CDR1 is DFQATT, CDR2 SNEGSKA, per germline (reference sequence). With V trimmed by 6 bases and J by 4 bases, 11 bases remained unmatched. The CDR3 loop reads CSARRGTSGNGETQYF. CDR3 nucleotides: TGCAGTGCCAGAAGGGGGACTAGCGGGAACGGAGAGACCCAGTACTTC.

A word on this clonotype: Germline is not matched at one junction end, which may reflect a read error. This sequence joins TRBV4-1 and TRBJ2-1; D may be TRBD2 (5 bases). The CDR3 runs 17 residues. Per germline, CDR1 MGHRA and CDR2 YSYEKL. In nucleotides, the CDR3 is TGCGCCAGCCGCCAATACTCAGGACTGGGGATTTACAGTGAGCAGTTCTTC. Translation: CASRQYSGLGIYSEQFF.

In its sample, this clonotype was seen a few times. The gene calls are TRBV19 and TRBJ1-5; D perhaps matches TRBD1 (5 bases). V gave up 6 bases and J gave up 3 bases, with 12 bases separating them. Per the germline V gene, CDR1 is LNHDA and CDR2 is SQIVND (reference sequence). There are 14 residues in the CDR3. The CDR3: CASRDGTFNQPQHF. The CDR3 DNA sequence: TGTGCCAGTAGGGACGGGACTTTCAATCAGCCCCAGCATTTT.

This clonotype was detected only a few times. V and J are TRBV6-2 or TRBV6-3 and TRBJ2-1, with D perhaps TRBD2 (6 bases). Germline V gene data show CDR1 as MNHEY and CDR2 as SVGEGT. The CDR3 is 17 amino acids. Trimming pared 4 bases from V and 4 bases from J, leaving 20 bases between. The CDR3 DNA reads as TGTGCCAGCAGTTCTCGTGTGGGAGGAGTTTTTTACAATGAGCAGTTCTTC. This encodes CASSSRVGGVFYNEQFF.

The table lists this clonotype with a few counts. The chain has TRBV15 and TRBJ2-1; TRBD2 matches 7 bases. This CDR3 has 15 amino acids. Trimming removed 5 bases from V and 5 bases from J; junction bases left unmatched: 9. Germline CDR1 LNHNV, CDR2 YYDKDF (reference sequence). In DNA, the CDR3 is TGTGCCACCAGCGGACGGCGGGAGTCGAACAATGAGCAGTTCTTC. Protein sequence: CATSGRRESNNEQFF.

This sequence joins TRBV7-3 and TRBJ2-1; the D is unclear. This CDR3 is 14 amino acids long. V was cut by 5 bases and J by 7 bases, with 15 bases left in between. The germline V gene encodes CDR1 SGHTA and CDR2 FQGTGA. Here the CDR3 DNA reads TGTGCCAGCAGCCGTAGCCCCGACAAGAATGAGCAGTTCTTC. It is translated as CASSRSPDKNEQFF.

This clonotype showed up just a few times. This chain joins TRBV10-3 and TRBJ2-1; D might be TRBD1 (5 bases). Trimming left V 9 bases short and J 5 bases short, with 14 bases between. CDR3 length equals 13 residues. CDR1 and CDR2 from the germline V gene are ENHRY and SYGVKD. Here the CDR3 DNA reads TGTGCCATTAAGGGGCAGAGTCACAATGAGCAGTTCTTC. Translating it yields CAIKGQSHNEQFF.